Listed here are 26 T cell receptor beta chains from one sample, sequenced in a study of T cells in Graves' hyperthyroidism and ophthalmopathy. There were TCR beta CDR3 regions amplified from RNA transcripts. Carried out on the TCR CDR3, a first-round RT-PCR used the HTBI primer set. TCRdb called the multiplex PCR reads again in MiXCR, with one record for every CDR3 protein. The sample lists 500,000 to 800,000 distinct CDR3 sequences; 45% were seen once. Sequenced sample: peripheral blood or thyroid tissue (not recorded which). These receptors all come from an adult man with Graves' disease, either hyperthyroidism or ophthalmopathy (not recorded which).

The chain is built from TRBV10-2 and TRBJ1-3; D unclear. This CDR3 is 13 amino acids long. Trimming cost V 6 bases and J 9 bases, with 15 bases left between them. The germline gives CDR1 WSHSY, CDR2 SAAADI. The CDR3 spells CASRGSGRFTIYF. DNA for the CDR3: TGCGCCAGCAGGGGGTCAGGAAGATTCACCATATATTTT.

This clonotype showed up many times. The genes are TRBV9 and TRBJ1-6, with no clear D. V was cut by 4 bases and J by 10 bases, with 15 bases left in between. The CDR3 runs 14 residues. CDR1 SGDLS and CDR2 YYNGEE come from the germline V gene. In nucleotides, the CDR3 is TGTGCCAGCAGCCTTTCAACGACGGGATCACCCCTCCACTTT. It yields the protein CASSLSTTGSPLHF.

J is TRBJ2-2 and V is TRBV6-2 or TRBV6-3; D uncertain. Germline V gene lookup returns CDR1 MNHEY and CDR2 SVGEGT. Trimming removed 6 bases from V and 6 bases from J, with 14 bases in between. CDR3 length equals 14 residues. The CDR3 loop reads CASSPSSWAGELFF. CDR3 sequence (DNA): TGTGCCAGCAGCCCTAGTAGTTGGGCCGGGGAGCTGTTTTTT.

The chain links TRBV4-2 to TRBJ1-6; D not certain. The V end was cut by 4 bases, the J end by 5 bases, with 12 bases between. In germline, CDR1 is LGHNA, CDR2 YNFKEQ. The CDR3 covers 15 residues. DNA for the CDR3: TGTGCCAGCAGCCCCCTTGCTGGGGATAATTCACCCCTCCACTTT. Translation: CASSPLAGDNSPLHF.

The chain carries TRBV10-3 and TRBJ1-2, with 7 bases that match TRBD1. Germline V gene sequence: CDR1 ENHRY, CDR2 SYGVKD. The V gene end was trimmed by 4 bases and the J gene end by 4 bases; junction bases not matched to a gene: 12. This CDR3 is 16 amino acids long. DNA of the CDR3: TGTGCCATCAGTGGACCCGAAACAGGGGTCGGCTATGGCTACACCTTC. It yields the protein CAISGPETGVGYGYTF.

A word on this clonotype: A read error may explain this, as a much larger clone is one base away. The CDR3 loop reads CATSDWTSGSGETQYF. DNA for the CDR3: TGTGCCACCAGTGACTGGACTAGCGGGAGTGGGGAGACCCAGTACTTC. The chain links TRBV24-1 to TRBJ2-5; 13 positions agree with TRBD2. Germline loops: CDR1 KGHDR, CDR2 SFDVKD. The V gene end was trimmed by 4 bases and the J gene end by 5 bases; junction bases not matched to a gene: 6. There are 16 residues in the CDR3.

The chain has TRBV6-1 and TRBJ2-2; 10 nucleotides match TRBD2. The germline CDR1 and CDR2 sequences are MNHNS and SASEGT. The CDR3 has 16 residues. The trim removed 5 bases at V and 6 bases at J, leaving 9 bases unmatched. The CDR3 nucleotides read TGTGCCAGCAGTCCTCCGGGACTAGCGTATGCCGGGGAGCTGTTTTTT. Protein product: CASSPPGLAYAGELFF.

This clonotype occurred a few times. The chain combines TRBV10-3 with TRBJ2-7, with 9 bases lining up with TRBD1. The CDR3 has 14 amino acids. V lost 2 bases, J lost 4 bases, and 3 bases stayed unmatched. Germline CDR1 reads ENHRY; CDR2 reads SYGVKD. CDR3 sequence reads: CAISEGTGRYEQYF. DNA of the CDR3: TGTGCCATCAGTGAGGGGACAGGGCGTTACGAGCAGTACTTC.

This clonotype was recorded many times. This chain uses TRBV10-3 with TRBJ1-1; D is ambiguous. The germline V and J ends were trimmed by 6 bases and 1 base, with 9 bases remaining between them. Germline-derived CDR1 and CDR2 are ENHRY and SYGVKD. The CDR3 contains 13 residues. In nucleotides, the CDR3 is TGTGCCATCAGCCAGACGGCGAACACTGAAGCTTTCTTT. Translated, it gives CAISQTANTEAFF.

CDR3 bases: TGTGCCAGCAGTGACGAACAGGGAAATCAGCCCCAGCATTTT. Its translation is CASSDEQGNQPQHF. V and J are TRBV6-1 and TRBJ1-5; D perhaps matches TRBD1 (6 bases). Germline lookup yields CDR1 MNHNS and CDR2 SASEGT. Trimming left V 3 bases short and J 4 bases short, with 10 bases between. The CDR3 extends over 14 amino acids.

The gene calls are TRBV7-9 and TRBJ2-7; a possible D gene is TRBD2 (5 bases). V gave up 1 base and J gave up 7 bases, with 14 bases separating them. The germline gives CDR1 SEHNR, CDR2 FQNEAQ (reference sequence). CDR3 length: 14 amino acids. The CDR3 region is CASSLGARAGEQYF. CDR3 DNA sequence: TGTGCCAGCAGCTTAGGTGCGAGGGCTGGAGAGCAGTACTTC.

As for this clonotype: With a much larger clone just one base away, this may be a read error. Because the CDR3 is missing its conserved closing phenylalanine or tryptophan, this is likely a read error. This chain connects TRBV7-9 to TRBJ1-2; 8 bases map to TRBD1. This CDR3 has 14 amino acids. With V trimmed by 2 bases and J by 6 bases, 5 bases remained unmatched. Germline CDR1 and CDR2: SEHNR and FQNEAQ (reference sequence). CDR3 sequence: CASSLQGAPDGYTL. DNA of the CDR3: TGTGCCAGCAGCTTACAGGGGGCGCCGGATGGCTACACCCTC.

Details on this clonotype: A much larger clone lies a single base off, so this may be a read error. The chain combines TRBV5-8 with TRBJ1-6; 10 positions agree with TRBD1. This CDR3 has 15 amino acids. Looked up from germline, CDR1 is SGHTS and CDR2 is YDEGEE. The CDR3 DNA reads TGCGCCAGCAGCTGGGGACAGGGGAGGGATACACCCCTCCACTTT. Translated: CASSWGQGRDTPLHF.

The J gene is TRBJ1-6, the V gene TRBV15; no firm D call. The CDR3 is 15 amino acids. Germline values: CDR1 LNHNV, CDR2 YYDKDF (reference sequence). V was pared by 1 base and J by 10 bases, with 14 bases between. CDR3 sequence: CATSRGGQRVSPLHF. The CDR3 DNA is TGTGCCACCAGCAGAGGCGGGCAGAGAGTATCACCCCTCCACTTT.

This clonotype was counted only a few times. This sequence joins TRBV10-2 and TRBJ2-7; 9 nucleotides match TRBD1. The V gene's germline CDR1 is WSHSY and CDR2 SAAADI. CDR3 length equals 16 residues. With V trimmed by 0 bases and J by 2 bases, 5 bases remained unmatched. CDR3 loop: CASSESGQGFPYEQYF. CDR3 DNA sequence: TGCGCCAGCAGTGAGTCGGGACAGGGTTTTCCCTACGAGCAGTACTTC.

The V gene is TRBV9, the J gene TRBJ2-6, with TRBD1 identical over 10 bases. V gave up 3 bases and J gave up 4 bases; unmatched junction bases: 7. The CDR3 length is 17 residues. Germline V gene sequence: CDR1 SGDLS, CDR2 YYNGEE. The CDR3 protein is CASSGTGTGDGANVLTF. CDR3 in DNA: TGTGCCAGCAGCGGTACCGGGACAGGGGACGGGGCCAACGTCCTGACTTTC.

The J gene is TRBJ2-3, the V gene TRBV29-1; D is uncertain. CDR3 length: 12 amino acids. From germline, CDR1 is SQVTM and CDR2 ANQGSEA. V shed 0 bases and J shed 1 base, with 2 bases lying between them. CDR3: CSVEEGTDTQYF. CDR3 sequence (DNA): TGCAGCGTTGAAGAGGGCACAGATACGCAGTATTTT.

This clonotype showed up many times. The chain has TRBV2 and TRBJ1-2; no clear D. CDR1 SNHLY and CDR2 FYNNEI come from the germline V gene. The CDR3 is made up of 13 amino acids. Trimming took off 5 bases at V and 4 bases at J, with 11 bases between the two ends. The CDR3, as DNA: TGTGCCAGCAGTTCTTCCAGTAGCTATGGCTACACCTTC. Protein: CASSSSSSYGYTF.

V usage is TRBV28 and J usage is TRBJ2-7; TRBD1 matches at 9 bases. Germline V gene lookup returns CDR1 MDHEN and CDR2 SYDVKM. The CDR3 loop spans 16 amino acids. V shed 4 bases, J shed 3 bases, and the junction held 10 bases outside the gene matches. CDR3 in DNA: TGTGCCAGCAGTTCAACCGGGACAGGGAGCCTCTACGAGCAGTACTTC. Its protein is CASSSTGTGSLYEQYF.

This chain connects TRBV15 to TRBJ1-2; 11 bases are a match to TRBD1. The germline gives CDR1 LNHNV, CDR2 YYDKDF (reference sequence). The CDR3 contains 16 residues. The J segment lost 1 base and the V segment lost 0 bases, leaving 1 base of the junction unmatched. CDR3: CATSRDGTGGNYGYTF. Here the CDR3 DNA reads TGTGCCACCAGCAGAGACGGGACAGGGGGTAACTATGGCTACACCTTC.

This chain connects TRBV29-1 to TRBJ1-6; TRBD1 matches 7 bases. Germline V lookup: CDR1 SQVTM, CDR2 ANQGSEA. V dropped 8 bases and J dropped 5; count of bases not matched to a gene: 3. CDR3 length equals 12 residues. CDR3 DNA: TGCAGCCGGGACAGCCATAATTCACCCCTCCACTTT. This translates into CSRDSHNSPLHF. Full variable domain (remainder filled in from reference TRBV29-1 and TRBJ1-6): SAVISQKPSRDICQRGTSLTIQCQVDSQVTMMFWYRQQPGQSLTLIATANQGSEATYESGFVIDKFPISRPNLTFSTLTVSNMSPEDSSIYLCSRDSHNSPLHFGNGTRLTVT.

Turning to this clonotype: This clone may be a read error of a much larger clone one base away. The V gene is TRBV10-3, the J gene TRBJ1-6; D not certain. The CDR3 totals 17 residues. V was clipped by 11 bases and J by 10 bases, with 30 bases between them. Germline values: CDR1 ENHRY, CDR2 SYGVKD. The CDR3 spells CAGSYAQAGSYGSPLHF. Written as DNA, the CDR3 is TGTGCCGGCAGTTACGCCCAAGCTGGGAGTTATGGCTCACCCCTCCACTTT.

This clonotype was seen repeatedly, ten times or more. The V and J genes are TRBV15 and TRBJ2-7; 8 nucleotides line up with TRBD2. V was clipped by 3 bases and J by 3 bases; unmatched bases: 7. The CDR3 length is 15 residues. Germline-derived CDR1 and CDR2 are LNHNV and YYDKDF (reference sequence). CDR3 loop: CATSSWSSGDYEQYF. In nucleotides, the CDR3 is TGTGCCACCAGCAGTTGGAGTAGCGGGGACTACGAGCAGTACTTC.

V is TRBV29-1 and J is TRBJ2-7, with TRBD2 identical over 12 bases. The CDR3 loop spans 15 amino acids. The ends lost 2 bases at V and 2 bases at J; junction bases unmatched: 4. Germline CDR1 is SQVTM and CDR2 is ANQGSEA. CDR3 amino acids: CSVEMLAGGTYEQYF. The DNA for the CDR3 is TGCAGCGTTGAAATGCTAGCGGGAGGGACCTACGAGCAGTACTTC.

The CDR3 reads CASRTETQYF. CDR3 DNA: TGTGCCAGCAGGACGGAGACCCAGTACTTC. The V and J genes are TRBV2 and TRBJ2-5; D is unresolved. Germline V gene lookup returns CDR1 SNHLY and CDR2 FYNNEI. This CDR3 is 10 amino acids long. The V and J ends lost 6 bases and 5 bases respectively, with 4 bases between them.

The chain combines TRBV24-1 with TRBJ1-5, with 12 bases fitting TRBD1. Germline V CDR1 and CDR2: KGHDR, SFDVKD. The ends lost 5 bases at V and 0 bases at J; junction bases unmatched: 7. The CDR3 has 18 residues. The CDR3 here is CATSGGTGGEISNQPQHF. In DNA, the CDR3 is TGTGCCACCAGTGGAGGGACAGGGGGCGAAATTAGCAATCAGCCCCAGCATTTT.